A single sample gave rise to the 16 T cell receptor beta chains below, sequenced in a study of blood T cell repertoires in COVID-19. Produced via immunoSEQ multiplex PCR; TCRdb's table is partial and in-frame only. The table records roughly 250,000 clones, 70% to 85% of them present only once. The sequenced sample was peripheral blood. Receptors were obtained from a woman aged 40 to 50 with active or convalescent COVID-19.

This chain links TRBV5-4 with TRBJ1-2; 8 positions match TRBD1. V was pared by 4 bases and J by 4 bases, with 3 bases of the junction left unmatched. CDR3 size: 13 residues. The V gene's germline CDR1 is SGHNT and CDR2 YYREEE (reference sequence). CDR3 sequence reads: CASSTTGAYGYTF. The CDR3 DNA reads as TGTGCCAGCAGCACGACAGGGGCCTATGGCTACACCTTC. Complete variable domain (other parts from reference TRBV5-4 and TRBJ1-2): ETGVTQSPTHLIKTRGQQVTLRCSSQSGHNTVSWYQQALGQGPQFIFQYYREEENGRGNFPPRFSGLQFPNYSSELNVNALELDDSALYLCASSTTGAYGYTFGSGTRLTVV.

In this sample, this clone turned up once. The chain recombines TRBV5-1 with TRBJ2-1; 8 nucleotides align to TRBD2. The CDR3 totals 15 residues. Trimming took 4 bases from V and 7 from J; bases not matched to a gene: 10. Germline CDR1 SGHRS, CDR2 YFSETQ. The CDR3 DNA is TGCGCCAGCAGCGCCGGGGGGGCCGTTGTTAATGAGCAGTTCTTC. Protein: CASSAGGAVVNEQFF.

The chain combines TRBV6-5 with TRBJ2-7, with D tentatively TRBD2 (6 bases). Germline CDR1 MNHEY, CDR2 SVGAGI. The CDR3 extends over 14 amino acids. V gave up 6 bases and J gave up 2 bases, with 14 bases separating them. The DNA of the CDR3 is TGTGCCAGCAGACCGGGACTTACCCCCTACGAGCAGTACGTC. Translating it yields CASRPGLTPYEQYV.

This chain connects TRBV7-9 to TRBJ1-3; tentative D call: TRBD1 (6 bases). V lost 7 bases and J 0 bases, leaving 16 bases between the germline ends. The CDR3 totals 16 residues. Germline assignment: CDR1 SEHNR and CDR2 FQNEAQ (reference sequence). For the CDR3, the DNA is TGTGCCAGCACCGGAAACAGGGAGAGCTCTGGAAACACCATATATTTT. Protein sequence: CASTGNRESSGNTIYF. Complete variable domain (other parts from reference TRBV7-9 and TRBJ1-3): DTGVSQNPRHKITKRGQNVTFRCDPISEHNRLYWYRQTLGQGPEFLTYFQNEAQLEKSRLLSDRFSAERPKGSFSTLEIQRTEQGDSAMYLCASTGNRESSGNTIYFGEGSWLTVV.

The genes are TRBV6-5 and TRBJ2-1; 7 bases align to TRBD2. The CDR3 covers 14 residues. From germline, CDR1 is MNHEY and CDR2 SVGAGI. V gave up 5 bases and J gave up 5 bases; unmatched junction bases: 6. Here the CDR3 reads CASSPGLTNNEQFF. CDR3 DNA: TGTGCCAGCAGTCCGGGACTAACAAACAATGAGCAGTTCTTC.

This sequence joins TRBV6-6 and TRBJ1-4, with D possibly being TRBD1 (5 bases). CDR1 MNHNY and CDR2 SVGAGI come from the germline V gene (reference sequence). V lost 6 bases, J lost 8 bases, and 19 bases lay in between. The CDR3 runs to 15 residues. DNA for the CDR3: TGTGCCAGCAGAGGGGCCATAGGGCACGGCGAAAAACTGTTTTTT. Its translation is CASRGAIGHGEKLFF.

The table lists this clone with a count of one. The chain joins TRBV5-1 to TRBJ1-1, with 7 bases matching TRBD1. In germline, CDR1 is SGHRS, CDR2 YFSETQ. The ends lost 1 base at V and 5 bases at J; junction bases unmatched: 5. This CDR3 is built from 14 residues. The CDR3 DNA follows: TGCGCCAGCAGCTTGAAGACAGGGCGGACTGAAGCTTTCTTT. It translates to CASSLKTGRTEAFF. Full variable domain (outside the CDR3, taken from reference TRBV5-1 and TRBJ1-1): KAGVTQTPRYLIKTRGQQVTLSCSPISGHRSVSWYQQTPGQGLQFLFEYFSETQRNKGNFPGRFSGRQFSNSRSEMNVSTLELGDSALYLCASSLKTGRTEAFFGQGTRLTVV.

This chain links TRBV5-1 with TRBJ1-6; D is ambiguous. The CDR3 spans 15 residues. Trimming removed 0 bases from V and 9 bases from J, with 13 bases in between. Germline assignment: CDR1 SGHRS and CDR2 YFSETQ. For the CDR3, the DNA is TGCGCCAGCAGCTTGGAGCCGGGAAGCGGTTCACCCCTCCACTTT. Amino acids: CASSLEPGSGSPLHF.

This clone was observed a single time. The V gene is TRBV5-1, the J gene TRBJ2-3; D remains ambiguous. This CDR3 contains 14 residues. With 0 bases removed from V and 6 bases from J, the gap between germline ends came to 11 bases. Per the germline V gene, CDR1 is SGHRS and CDR2 is YFSETQ. CDR3 in amino acids: CASSLAPGTDTQYF. CDR3 nucleotide sequence: TGCGCCAGCAGCTTGGCCCCAGGAACGGATACGCAGTATTTT.

This rearrangement joins TRBV5-4 to TRBJ2-2; TRBD1 agrees at 8 bases. The CDR3 loop spans 17 amino acids. Germline values: CDR1 SGHNT, CDR2 YYREEE (reference sequence). V was clipped by 3 bases and J by 2 bases; unmatched bases: 9. This CDR3 is CASSWPTQGANTGELFF. The CDR3 DNA sequence: TGTGCCAGCAGCTGGCCCACTCAGGGGGCTAACACCGGGGAGCTGTTTTTT.

This chain joins TRBV2 and TRBJ2-1; TRBD2 matches at 10 bases. Trimming cost V 6 bases and J 7 bases; bases outside gene matches: 9. The germline V gene has CDR1 SNHLY and CDR2 FYNNEI. This CDR3 has 15 residues. CDR3 region: CASRALAGLYNEQFF. CDR3 in DNA: TGTGCCAGCAGAGCACTAGCGGGGCTGTATAATGAGCAGTTCTTC.

This chain connects TRBV7-2 to TRBJ1-1; tentatively, D is TRBD1 (5 bases). The ends were cut back, 5 bases at V and 5 bases at J, with 12 bases in the middle. The V gene's germline CDR1 is SGHTA and CDR2 FQGNSA. The CDR3 runs 13 residues. The CDR3: CASSPLRGTEAFF. The CDR3 DNA follows: TGTGCCAGCAGCCCTCTTAGGGGTACTGAAGCTTTCTTT. The complete variable domain, with remaining parts taken from reference TRBV7-2 and TRBJ1-1, reads GAGVSQSPSNKVTEKGKDVELRCDPISGHTALYWYRQSLGQGLEFLIYFQGNSAPDKSGLPSDRFSAERTGGSVSTLTIQRTQQEDSAVYLCASSPLRGTEAFFGQGTRLTVV.

This clone was seen a few times. The gene calls are TRBV3-1 (or the pseudogene TRBV3-2) and TRBJ1-1; the D is unclear. This CDR3 is 13 amino acids long. V lost 6 bases to trimming and J lost 1 base, with 9 bases between them. CDR1 and CDR2 (germline): LGHDT, YNNKEL (reference sequence). The CDR3 sequence: CASSTLWNTEAFF. The CDR3 region has the DNA TGTGCCAGCAGTACTCTGTGGAACACTGAAGCTTTCTTT.

This chain links TRBV11-2 with TRBJ1-1; possibly TRBD1 for D (5 bases). The V and J ends lost 5 bases and 11 bases respectively, with 15 bases between them. This CDR3 spans 12 amino acids. Germline-derived CDR1 and CDR2 are SGHAT and FQNNGV. DNA for the CDR3: TGTGCCAGCAGCCCCGGTGGGGCTGGGGCTTTCTTT. The encoded protein is CASSPGGAGAFF.

This chain joins TRBV7-2 and TRBJ1-5; no reliable D call. The CDR3 has 16 amino acids. Trimming took off 1 base at V and 3 bases at J, with 13 bases between the two ends. Germline V lookup: CDR1 SGHTA, CDR2 FQGNSA. The CDR3 region is CASSLVGGRNNQPQHF. The CDR3 nucleotides are TGTGCCAGCAGCTTAGTTGGAGGGAGGAACAATCAGCCCCAGCATTTT.

V is TRBV6-5 and J is TRBJ2-5; no reliable D call. Between the trimmed V and J ends, which lost 6 bases and 5 bases, there was a span of 10 bases. The CDR3 spans 12 residues. The germline V gene encodes CDR1 MNHEY and CDR2 SVGAGI. In nucleotides, the CDR3 is TGTGCCAGCAGATTCTCCGGGGAGACCCAGTACTTC. This encodes CASRFSGETQYF.